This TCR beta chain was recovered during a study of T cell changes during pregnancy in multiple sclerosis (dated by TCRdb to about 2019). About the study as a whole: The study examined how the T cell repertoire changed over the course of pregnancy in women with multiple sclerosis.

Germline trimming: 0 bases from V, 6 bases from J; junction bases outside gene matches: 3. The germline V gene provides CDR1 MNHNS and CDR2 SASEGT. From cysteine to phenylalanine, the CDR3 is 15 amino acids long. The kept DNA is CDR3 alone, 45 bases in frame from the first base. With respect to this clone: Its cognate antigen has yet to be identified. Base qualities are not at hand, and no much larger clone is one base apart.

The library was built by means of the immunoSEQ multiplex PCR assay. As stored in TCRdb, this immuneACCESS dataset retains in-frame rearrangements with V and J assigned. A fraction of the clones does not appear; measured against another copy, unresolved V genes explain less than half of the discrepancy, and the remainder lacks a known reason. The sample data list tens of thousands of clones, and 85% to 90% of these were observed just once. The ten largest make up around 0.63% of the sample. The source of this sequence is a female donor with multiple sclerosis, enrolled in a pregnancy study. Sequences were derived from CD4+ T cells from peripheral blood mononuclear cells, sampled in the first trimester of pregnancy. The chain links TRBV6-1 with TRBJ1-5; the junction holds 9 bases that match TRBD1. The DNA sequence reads TGTGCCAGCAGTGAAGCGACAGGGGGAGGTCAGCCCCAGCATTTT. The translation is CASSEATGGGQPQHF.